These 5 T cell receptor beta chains originate from one sample sequenced in a study of CD8+ T cells in alopecia areata. RNA was isolated and reverse transcribed to cDNA, the sequencing template. Only in-frame clones appear in the TCRdb table, and some are missing; sequencing was by immunoSEQ multiplex PCR. The sample lists 250,000 or so clones, none appearing once, the ten largest making up around 1.2%. Cells pooled from cutaneous lymph nodes were sorted on CD4, CD8alpha, NKG2D, NKG2ACE and other markers. Sequencing used CD4+ T cells sorted from a lymph node. Receptors were obtained from a C3H/HeJ mouse with alopecia areata. The strain's MHC type: H2-k.

This clone has more than one count but fewer than ten. The gene symbols are mouse symbols. The CDR3 goes on 4 residues after the read ends, and that part is filled in from the germline J gene. V is TRBV19 and J is TRBJ2-7; D may be TRBD1 (5 bases). Looked up from germline, CDR1 is FNHDT and CDR2 is SITEND (reference sequence). Deletions cut 5 bases from V and 3 bases from J, with 12 bases between. The length of the CDR3 is 13 residues. The DNA read from the CDR3 is TGTGCCAGCAGCATACGACAGTTCTAT. This encodes CASSIRQFY. The whole CDR3 is CASSIRQFYEQYF.

For this clone: Gene and germline names: mouse. The CDR3 end falls 4 residues outside the read, so it is completed with the germline J gene. The V and J genes are TRBV13-1 and TRBJ2-3; D might be TRBD2 (7 bases). Trimming removed 1 base from V and 3 bases from J, with 12 bases in between. Germline CDR1 and CDR2: NSHNY and SYGAGN. The CDR3 totals 15 residues. CDR3 loop: CASSDWGAAAETLYF. The CDR3 bases that were read are TGTGCCAGCAGTGATTGGGGGGCAGCGGCAGAA.

With respect to this clone: Mouse gene names and germline throughout. The sequence runs out 4 residues before the end of the CDR3; the remainder is reconstructed from the germline J gene. Distinct nucleotide sequences in the sample also encode this CDR3. The chain links TRBV1 to TRBJ2-1, with D perhaps TRBD1 (6 bases). V gave up 0 bases and J gave up 3 bases, with 9 bases separating them. Germline V gene data show CDR1 as NSQYPW and CDR2 as LRSPGD (reference sequence). The length of the CDR3 is 15 residues. The CDR3: CTCSADRGSYAEQFF. CDR3 bases read: TGCACCTGCAGTGCAGACAGGGGCTCCTATGCT.

Concerning this clone: All gene names here are mouse names. The CDR3 is cut off 4 residues early in the read; its end comes from the germline J gene. The V and J genes are TRBV13-3 and TRBJ2-2; 10 positions match TRBD2. V lost 0 bases, J lost 4 bases, and 6 bases stayed unmatched. The CDR3 has 17 amino acids. Germline-derived CDR1 and CDR2 are NNHDY and SYVADS. The DNA read from the CDR3 is TGTGCCAGCAGTGATGCACGCTGGGGGGGCGCCACCGGG. Translated: CASSDARWGGATG. The entire CDR3 protein reads CASSDARWGGATGQLYF.

This clone was observed a handful of times. Genes here carry mouse names. CDR3 loop: CASSQEVANSDYTF. The sequenced part of the CDR3 DNA is TGTGCCAGCAGCCAAGAAGTGGCAAACTCC. The chain links TRBV5 to TRBJ1-2, with D uncertain. From the germline J gene comes the end of the CDR3, since the read stops 4 residues before it. The CDR3 covers 14 residues. Trimming left V 0 bases short and J 0 bases short, with 5 bases between. In germline, CDR1 is LGHNA, CDR2 YNLKQL (reference sequence).